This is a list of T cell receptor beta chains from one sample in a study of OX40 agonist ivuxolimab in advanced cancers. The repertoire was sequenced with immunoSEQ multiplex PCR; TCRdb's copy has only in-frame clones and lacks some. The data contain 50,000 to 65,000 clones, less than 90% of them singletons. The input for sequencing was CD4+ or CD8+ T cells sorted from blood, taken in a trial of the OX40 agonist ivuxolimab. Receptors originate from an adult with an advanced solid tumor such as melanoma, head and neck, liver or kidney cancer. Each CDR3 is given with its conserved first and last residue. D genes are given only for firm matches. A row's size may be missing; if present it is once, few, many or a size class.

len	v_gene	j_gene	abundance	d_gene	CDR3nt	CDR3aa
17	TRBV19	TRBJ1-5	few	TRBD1	TGTGCCAGTAGTATAAGACAGGGCGGGAGCTATAATCAGCCCCAGCATTTT	CASSIRQGGSYNQPQHF
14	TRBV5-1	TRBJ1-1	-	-	TGCGCCAGCAGCTTGGTAGCAGGAGGGGCTGAAGCTTTCTTT	CASSLVAGGAEAFF
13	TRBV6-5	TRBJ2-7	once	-	TGTGCCAGCAGTTACTCCACGGGGCGCGGGCAGTACTTC	CASSYSTGRGQYF
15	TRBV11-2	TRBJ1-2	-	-	TGTGCCAGCACCGATACGGGAAGATCTAACTATGGCTACACCTTC	CASTDTGRSNYGYTF
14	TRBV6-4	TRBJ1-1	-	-	TGTGCCAGCAGTGCCTACAGAAGGAACACTGAAGCTTTCTTT	CASSAYRRNTEAFF
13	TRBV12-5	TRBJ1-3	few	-	TGTGCTACTACCCCTTCTGGTGGAAACACCATATATTTT	CATTPSGGNTIYF
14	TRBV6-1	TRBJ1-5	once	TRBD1	TGTGCCAGCAGCCCGACAGGGACCAATCAGCCCCAGCATTTT	CASSPTGTNQPQHF
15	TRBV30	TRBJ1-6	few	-	TGTGCCTGTACCGGGACGAGCTCCTATAATTCACCCCTCCACTTT	CACTGTSSYNSPLHF
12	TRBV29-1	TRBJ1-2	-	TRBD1	TGCAGCGACAGGGACAGGGGGCTTGGCTACACCTTC	CSDRDRGLGYTF
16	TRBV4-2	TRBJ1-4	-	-	TGTGCCAGCAGCCAAGAGGTACGGGGTGGGGTTGAAAAACTGTTTTTT	CASSQEVRGGVEKLFF
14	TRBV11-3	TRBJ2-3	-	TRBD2	TGTGCCAGCAGCTTTCGCGGGGGGGCAGATACGCAGTATTTT	CASSFRGGADTQYF
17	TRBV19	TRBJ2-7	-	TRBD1	TGTGCCAGTAGTATAGGGGGACACAGGGGTTCGATCTACGAGCAGTACTTC	CASSIGGHRGSIYEQYF
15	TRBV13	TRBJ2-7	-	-	TGTGCCAGCAGCTTTTTGGAGGGGGAAGGGTACGAGCAGTACTTC	CASSFLEGEGYEQYF
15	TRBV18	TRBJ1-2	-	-	TGTGCCAGCTCACTCAATACGGAGGGGAACTATGGCTACACCTTC	CASSLNTEGNYGYTF
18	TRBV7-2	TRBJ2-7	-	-	TGTGCCAGCAGCTCTACCCGACCCATAGACAGGATTCCCTACGAGCAGTACTTC	CASSSTRPIDRIPYEQYF
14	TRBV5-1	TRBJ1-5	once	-	TGCGCCAGCAGCCCGTATACAGGCAATCAGCCCCAGCATTTT	CASSPYTGNQPQHF
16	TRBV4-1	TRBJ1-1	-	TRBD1	TGCGCCAGCAGCCAGGCAGGGGGGATGGAGAACACTGAAGCTTTCTTT	CASSQAGGMENTEAFF
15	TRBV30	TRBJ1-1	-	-	TGTGCCTGGAGTGTCAGGGGATCAGTGAACACTGAAGCTTTCTTT	CAWSVRGSVNTEAFF
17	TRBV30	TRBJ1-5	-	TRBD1	TGTGCCTGGAGTGTAGGGGGAGGGGGCCTTCCTAATCAGCCCCAGCATTTT	CAWSVGGGGLPNQPQHF
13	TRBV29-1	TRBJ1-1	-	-	TGCAGCGTTGTGTGGACGCTGAACACTGAAGCTTTCTTT	CSVVWTLNTEAFF
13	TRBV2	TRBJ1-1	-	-	TGTGCCAGCAGTTCGCAGACGAACACTGAAGCTTTCTTT	CASSSQTNTEAFF
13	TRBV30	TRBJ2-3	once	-	TGTGCCTGGGAGGGAAGAAGCACAGATACGCAGTATTTT	CAWEGRSTDTQYF
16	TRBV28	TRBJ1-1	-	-	TGTGCCAGCAGTCCGCCAAGACTCGAATCACGGACTGAAGCTTTCTTT	CASSPPRLESRTEAFF
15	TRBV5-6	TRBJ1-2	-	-	TGTGCCAGCAGCTTGTCTGGTCCCGGGGGGTATGGCTACACCTTC	CASSLSGPGGYGYTF
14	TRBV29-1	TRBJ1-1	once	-	TGCAGCGTTGCCCCCACAGCTATGAACACTGAAGCTTTCTTT	CSVAPTAMNTEAFF
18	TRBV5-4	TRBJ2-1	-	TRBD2	TGTGCCAGCAGCTTGGGGACTAGCGGGGGGTTCTCCTACAATGAGCAGTTCTTC	CASSLGTSGGFSYNEQFF
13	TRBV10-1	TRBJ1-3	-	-	TGCGCCAGCAGCACGGGACCTGGAAACACCATATATTTT	CASSTGPGNTIYF